The present entry profiles one T cell receptor (beta chain) with its context. Its antigen is unidentified. Libraries were prepared by immunoSEQ multiplex PCR; TCRdb keeps only in-frame clonotypes and omits some of them. This repertoire shows more than 120,000 clones, 88% found once; its top ten account for about 4.9%. These data belong to a study of T cell responses to AZD1222 COVID-19 vaccine. Notes on the study in general: Donor demographics were predominantly white British with a female majority; clonal diversity may be underestimated.

Trimming shortened V by 4 bases and J by 2 bases, and 9 bases separated the two germline ends. Germline loops: CDR1 SGHTA, CDR2 FQGNSA. CDR3 length: 14 amino acids. The chain couples TRBV7-2 to TRBJ1-5, with a weak D call TRBD1 (6 bases). This TCR derives from an adult who received the MenACWY meningococcal vaccine as a control. The sample in question was peripheral blood, obtained 28 days after the second dose of the MenACWY control vaccine. CDR3 nucleotide sequence: TGTGCCAGCAGCTCCCACAGGGGCAATCAGCCCCAGCATTTT. It yields the protein CASSSHRGNQPQHF.